Described below is a single T cell receptor beta chain sequence and its context. No antigen is known for it. This sample is part of a study of shared clonotypes between healthy human individuals. Points from the study as a whole: Non-shared clonotypes showed lower generation probabilities than clonotypes common to all four donors.

Using immunoSEQ multiplex PCR, the repertoire was profiled, and TCRdb retains in-frame clones only, with some absent. The sample yields 650,000 to 700,000 clones, about 92% seen once. The clonotype originates from a young man in good health. Some clones in this sample may be carry-over from other donors' samples. Material for sequencing was memory CD8+ T cells from PBMCs. Indicated subset: CD45RO+ cells pooled with CCR7-negative TemRA cells.

The CDR3 spells CASSTQVFGGTGELFF. The CDR3 DNA sequence: TGTGCCAGTAGTACACAGGTTTTCGGGGGGACCGGGGAGCTGTTTTTT. The chain employs TRBV19 and TRBJ2-2, with 7 positions matching TRBD2. Germline-derived CDR1 and CDR2 are LNHDA and SQIVND (reference sequence). The CDR3 consists of 16 residues. J lost 5 bases, V lost 4 bases, and 10 bases had no gene match.